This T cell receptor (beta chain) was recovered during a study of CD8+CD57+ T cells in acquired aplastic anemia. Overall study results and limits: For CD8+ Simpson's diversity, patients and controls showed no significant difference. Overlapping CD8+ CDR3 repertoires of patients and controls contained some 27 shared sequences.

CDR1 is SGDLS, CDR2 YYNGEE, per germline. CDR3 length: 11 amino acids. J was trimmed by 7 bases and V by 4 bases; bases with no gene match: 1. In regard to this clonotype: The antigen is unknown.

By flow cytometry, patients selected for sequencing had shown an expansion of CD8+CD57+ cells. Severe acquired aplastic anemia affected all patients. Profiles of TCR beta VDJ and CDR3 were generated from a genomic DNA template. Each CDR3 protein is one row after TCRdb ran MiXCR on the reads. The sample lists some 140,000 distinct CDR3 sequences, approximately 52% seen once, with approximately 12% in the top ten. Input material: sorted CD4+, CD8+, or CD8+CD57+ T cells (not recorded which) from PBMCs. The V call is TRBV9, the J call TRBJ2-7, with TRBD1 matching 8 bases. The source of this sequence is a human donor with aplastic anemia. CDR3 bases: TGTGCCAGCAGCCACAGGGGGGAGCAGTACTTC. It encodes CASSHRGEQYF.